This T cell receptor (beta chain) was profiled in a study of blood T cell repertoires in COVID-19. On the study more broadly: Specimens from acute and convalescent COVID-19 originated in the United States, Italy and Spain. In each case, the material was cDNA or gDNA derived from T cells, B-cell-depleted T cells, or PBMCs.

Under the authors' procedure: Amplification with reference gene primers provided the estimates of nucleated cell counts. Sequencing used immunoSEQ multiplex PCR; TCRdb keeps in-frame clones, though not all of them. Clone size and V and J calls were adopted from that table, with D and trimming inferred from the DNA. The sample yields hundreds of thousands of clones, 80% to 90% seen once. The CDR3 sequence is 14 residues long. CDR1 and CDR2 (germline): LNHDA, SQIVND (reference sequence). Between the trimmed V and J ends, which lost 5 bases and 8 bases, there was a span of 18 bases. Sequencing was done on a sample of peripheral blood. The source of this sequence is a woman aged 45-60 years who had recovered from COVID-19. The chain is built from TRBV19 and TRBJ1-2; D is possibly TRBD1 (5 bases). The CDR3: CASSVPRQTAGYTF. The CDR3 bases are TGTGCCAGTAGTGTCCCCCGACAGACCGCGGGCTACACCTTC.